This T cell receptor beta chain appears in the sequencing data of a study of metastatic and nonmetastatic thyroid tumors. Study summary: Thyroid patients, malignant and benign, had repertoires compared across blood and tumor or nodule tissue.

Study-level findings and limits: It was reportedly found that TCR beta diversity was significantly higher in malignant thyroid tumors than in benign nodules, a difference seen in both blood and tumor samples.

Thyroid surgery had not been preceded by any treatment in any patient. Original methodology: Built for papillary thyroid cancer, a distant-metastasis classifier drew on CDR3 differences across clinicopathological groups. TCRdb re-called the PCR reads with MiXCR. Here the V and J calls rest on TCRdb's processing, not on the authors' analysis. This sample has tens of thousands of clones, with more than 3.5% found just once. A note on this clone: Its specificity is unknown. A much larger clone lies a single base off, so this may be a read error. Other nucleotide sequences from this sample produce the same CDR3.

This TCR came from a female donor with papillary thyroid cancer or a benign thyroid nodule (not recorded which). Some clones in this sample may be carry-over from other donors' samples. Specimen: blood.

The CDR3 DNA sequence: TGTGCCAGCAGTGGAGGGCCATCAGATACGCAGTATTTT. Amino acids: CASSGGPSDTQYF. The gene calls are TRBV2 and TRBJ2-3; TRBD2 might be the D (5 bases). CDR1 and CDR2 from the germline V gene are SNHLY and FYNNEI. V was clipped by 4 bases and J by 4 bases, with 9 bases between them. The CDR3 has 13 amino acids.